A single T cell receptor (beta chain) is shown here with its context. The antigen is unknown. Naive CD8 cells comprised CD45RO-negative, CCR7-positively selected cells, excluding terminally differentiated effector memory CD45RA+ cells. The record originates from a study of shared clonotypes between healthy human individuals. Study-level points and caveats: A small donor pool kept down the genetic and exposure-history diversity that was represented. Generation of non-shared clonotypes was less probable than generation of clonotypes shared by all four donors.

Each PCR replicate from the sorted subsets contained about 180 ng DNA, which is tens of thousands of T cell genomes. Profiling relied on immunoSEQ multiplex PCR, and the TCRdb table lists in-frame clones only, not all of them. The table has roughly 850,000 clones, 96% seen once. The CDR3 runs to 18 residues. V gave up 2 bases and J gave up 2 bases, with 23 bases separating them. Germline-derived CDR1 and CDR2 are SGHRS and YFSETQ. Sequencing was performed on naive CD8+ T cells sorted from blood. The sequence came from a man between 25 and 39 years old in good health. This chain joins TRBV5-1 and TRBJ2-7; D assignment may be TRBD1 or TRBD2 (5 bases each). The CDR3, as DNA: TGCGCCAGCAGCTTCACCCATGCAGCAGCCGGGGCGGCCTACGAGCAGTACTTC. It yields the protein CASSFTHAAAGAAYEQYF.